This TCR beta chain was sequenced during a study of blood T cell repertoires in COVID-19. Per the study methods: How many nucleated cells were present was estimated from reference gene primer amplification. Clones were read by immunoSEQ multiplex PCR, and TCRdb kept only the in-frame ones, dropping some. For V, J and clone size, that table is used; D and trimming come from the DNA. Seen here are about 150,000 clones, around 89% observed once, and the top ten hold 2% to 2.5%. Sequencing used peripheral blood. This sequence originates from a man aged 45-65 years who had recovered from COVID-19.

The CDR3 DNA follows: TGTGCCAGCAGCTTGGGGGGGACAGGGGGTACTGAAGCTTTCTTT. Translation gives CASSLGGTGGTEAFF. The V gene is TRBV5-4, the J gene TRBJ1-1, with 11 bases lining up with TRBD1. After removal of 0 bases from V and 5 bases from J, the junction contained 3 bases not matched to a gene. Germline CDR1 reads SGHNT; CDR2 reads YYREEE (reference sequence). The CDR3 is 15 residues long. Full variable domain (outside the CDR3, taken from reference TRBV5-4 and TRBJ1-1): ETGVTQSPTHLIKTRGQQVTLRCSSQSGHNTVSWYQQALGQGPQFIFQYYREEENGRGNFPPRFSGLQFPNYSSELNVNALELDDSALYLCASSLGGTGGTEAFFGQGTRLTVV.